These T cell receptor beta chains were read from a single sample in a study of CD8 T cells in ankylosing spondylitis. Via MiXCR, TCRdb re-called the 5' RACE reads, giving one row per CDR3 protein. Counted here are some 200,000 distinct CDR3 sequences, roughly 13% occurring once; the ten biggest clones make up approximately 16%. The sequenced sample consisted of blood, either unsorted or a sorted T cell fraction (not recorded which). Receptor source: a male donor with ankylosing spondylitis or in good health (not recorded which). Each CDR3 is given with its conserved first and last residue. The order of the fields is V gene, D gene, J gene, clone size, CDR3 DNA, CDR3 protein. D genes are given only for firm matches. Part of the rows lack a size; the others show once, few, many or a class for expanded clones.

v_call: TRBV9; d_call: NA; j_call: TRBJ2-7; clone_size: NA; cdr3_nt: TGTGCCAGCAGCGTAGGGGATAGGTACGAGCAGTACTTC; cdr3_aa: CASSVGDRYEQYF
v_call: TRBV5-6; d_call: NA; j_call: TRBJ2-2; clone_size: few; cdr3_nt: TGTGCCAGCAGCTCACAGGGATACACCGGGGAGCTGTTTTTT; cdr3_aa: CASSSQGYTGELFF
v_call: TRBV4-2; d_call: TRBD1; j_call: TRBJ1-1; clone_size: NA; cdr3_nt: TGTGCCAGCAGCCTCGCAACGCCGGACAGGCAACCCGAACCTGGGATAAGCACTGAAGCTTTCTTT; cdr3_aa: CASSLATPDRQPEPGISTEAFF
v_call: TRBV6-1; d_call: NA; j_call: TRBJ1-2; clone_size: NA; cdr3_nt: TGTGCCAGCAGAGGAAAACGGGACACCATTAACTATGGCTACACCTTC; cdr3_aa: CASRGKRDTINYGYTF
v_call: TRBV4-2; d_call: NA; j_call: TRBJ1-2; clone_size: NA; cdr3_nt: TGTGCCAGCAGCCAGCCTGGGACGGACAACTATGGCTACACCTTC; cdr3_aa: CASSQPGTDNYGYTF
v_call: TRBV7-2; d_call: NA; j_call: TRBJ2-7; clone_size: few; cdr3_nt: TGTGCCAGCAGCTTAGCTTATGGAGAGGGGAGGTCCTACGAGCAGTACTTC; cdr3_aa: CASSLAYGEGRSYEQYF
v_call: TRBV20-1; d_call: NA; j_call: TRBJ2-1; clone_size: few; cdr3_nt: TGCAGTGCTAAGGGACCTATGGCCAATGAGCAGTTCTTC; cdr3_aa: CSAKGPMANEQFF
v_call: TRBV7-8; d_call: NA; j_call: TRBJ2-7; clone_size: few; cdr3_nt: TGTGCCAGCAGCTTAGCGGCTCTTTCCTACGAGCAGTACTTC; cdr3_aa: CASSLAALSYEQYF
v_call: TRBV13; d_call: NA; j_call: TRBJ2-5; clone_size: many; cdr3_nt: TGTGCCAGCAGCTCGCGGGGCCTGGGGGAGACCCAGTACTTC; cdr3_aa: CASSSRGLGETQYF
v_call: TRBV6-5; d_call: TRBD1; j_call: TRBJ2-7; clone_size: many; cdr3_nt: TGTGCCAGCAGTTACTCCCTACAGGGGTGGCAACACGAGCAGTACTTC; cdr3_aa: CASSYSLQGWQHEQYF
v_call: TRBV4-1; d_call: TRBD2; j_call: TRBJ2-1; clone_size: NA; cdr3_nt: TGCGCCAGCAGCCAAGTGGCCGGGAGGGCCATCGATTCGTTCTTC; cdr3_aa: CASSQVAGRAIDSFF
v_call: TRBV12-3/TRBV12-4; d_call: NA; j_call: TRBJ1-1; clone_size: few; cdr3_nt: TGTGCCAGCACTAAGACTGGGCCCCAAGGGGCTGCTTTCTTT; cdr3_aa: CASTKTGPQGAAFF
v_call: TRBV20-1; d_call: NA; j_call: TRBJ2-2; clone_size: few; cdr3_nt: TGCAGTGCTAGAGACCCCGACAGGAACACCGGGGAGCTGTTTTTT; cdr3_aa: CSARDPDRNTGELFF
v_call: TRBV4-2; d_call: NA; j_call: TRBJ2-7; clone_size: NA; cdr3_nt: TGTGCCAGCAGCCAAGGGAGGACCGAGCAGTACTTC; cdr3_aa: CASSQGRTEQYF
v_call: TRBV15; d_call: NA; j_call: TRBJ2-2; clone_size: few; cdr3_nt: TGTGCCACCAGCAGAGATAAGTCGAGAAGATTACCAATTTCGAACACCGGGGAGCTGTTTTTT; cdr3_aa: CATSRDKSRRLPISNTGELFF
v_call: TRBV6-4; d_call: NA; j_call: TRBJ2-7; clone_size: NA; cdr3_nt: TGTGCCAGCAGTGTGGAGGGGGCAGGCTCCTACGAGCAGTACTTC; cdr3_aa: CASSVEGAGSYEQYF
v_call: TRBV6-5; d_call: TRBD2; j_call: TRBJ2-7; clone_size: NA; cdr3_nt: TGTGCCAGCAGTTACTCCTCTAGCGGGGGGTACGAGCAGTACTTC; cdr3_aa: CASSYSSSGGYEQYF
v_call: TRBV27; d_call: TRBD2; j_call: TRBJ2-3; clone_size: few; cdr3_nt: TGTGCCAGCAGTCATCTAGCGGGGGTTAAAGATACGCAGTATTTT; cdr3_aa: CASSHLAGVKDTQYF
v_call: TRBV7-2; d_call: NA; j_call: TRBJ1-1; clone_size: NA; cdr3_nt: TGTGCCAGCAGCGAAGGCTCGGCAATGGACACTGAAGCTTTCTTT; cdr3_aa: CASSEGSAMDTEAFF
v_call: TRBV29-1; d_call: NA; j_call: TRBJ1-2; clone_size: NA; cdr3_nt: TGCAGCGTTGAAGGTTTCCGCCAGGGTGGCTACACCTTC; cdr3_aa: CSVEGFRQGGYTF
v_call: TRBV5-1; d_call: NA; j_call: TRBJ2-3; clone_size: few; cdr3_nt: TGCGCCAGCAGCTTAGAAGGCACAGATACGCAGTATTTT; cdr3_aa: CASSLEGTDTQYF
v_call: TRBV11-2; d_call: NA; j_call: TRBJ1-1; clone_size: NA; cdr3_nt: TGTGCCAGCAGCCTTGGGTGGGACCTGAACACTGAAGCTTTCTTT; cdr3_aa: CASSLGWDLNTEAFF
v_call: TRBV20-1; d_call: TRBD2; j_call: TRBJ2-1; clone_size: few; cdr3_nt: TGCAGTGCTAGGACACTAGCGGGGGGGCCCAATGAGCAGTTCTTC; cdr3_aa: CSARTLAGGPNEQFF